Presented here are 18 T cell receptor beta chains from one specimen sequenced in a study of blood T cells in healthy people across ages. Primers used in a second PCR of roughly 6 to 11 cycles were a sample-barcoded 5' primer and a J-beta primer mix. From the 5' RACE reads, TCRdb called clonotypes with MiXCR, one entry per CDR3 protein. Altogether 730,000 or so distinct CDR3 sequences are present, about 42% being singletons, with the ten largest covering approximately 22%. The sample comprised blood. The receptors shown here come from a woman aged 60-75 years in good health.

The chain joins TRBV11-2 to TRBJ2-1, with 10 positions matching TRBD2. V lost 4 bases and J lost 3; bases outside the gene matches: 9. Germline V gene lookup returns CDR1 SGHAT and CDR2 FQNNGV. There are 17 residues in the CDR3. Here the CDR3 reads CASSSLSSGRVYNEQFF. DNA of the CDR3: TGTGCCAGCAGCTCGTTATCTAGCGGGAGAGTCTACAATGAGCAGTTCTTC.

This clonotype was seen a handful of times. The V and J genes are TRBV7-9 and TRBJ2-7; no reliable D call. V lost 4 bases, J lost 6 bases, and 7 bases lay in between. The CDR3 totals 11 residues. Per germline, CDR1 SEHNR and CDR2 FQNEAQ (reference sequence). The CDR3 nucleotides read TGTGCCAGCAGCTCCGGTCTCGAGCAGTACTTC. It is translated as CASSSGLEQYF.

Ten or more counts support this clonotype. The chain carries TRBV2 and TRBJ2-1; 7 positions match TRBD1. Germline CDR1 reads SNHLY; CDR2 reads FYNNEI. With 8 bases clipped from V and 0 bases from J, the junction kept 4 bases outside the gene matches. The CDR3 loop spans 14 amino acids. CDR3 DNA sequence: TGTGCCAGCTACGGGACAGTCTCCTACAATGAGCAGTTCTTC. Protein product: CASYGTVSYNEQFF.

The chain uses TRBV28 and TRBJ2-1, with TRBD2 matching 9 bases. The junction had 6 bases not matched to a gene; V was cut back by 6 bases and J by 9 bases. The CDR3 length is 13 residues. Germline assignment: CDR1 MDHEN and CDR2 SYDVKM. The CDR3 loop reads CASRKGAGGEQFF. The CDR3 nucleotides read TGTGCCAGCAGAAAAGGAGCGGGGGGTGAGCAGTTCTTC.

The chain employs TRBV5-5 and TRBJ2-3, with D tentatively TRBD1 (5 bases). Trimming cost V 5 bases and J 6 bases, with 16 bases left between them. Germline-derived CDR1 and CDR2 are SGHKS and YYEKEE (reference sequence). This CDR3 comprises 14 residues. The CDR3 is CASSMGRERDTQYF. The CDR3 nucleotides read TGTGCCAGCAGTATGGGGCGTGAAAGGGATACGCAGTATTTT.

V usage is TRBV5-1 and J usage is TRBJ1-5; D is possibly TRBD1 (5 bases). There are 14 residues in the CDR3. V gave up 3 bases and J gave up 4 bases, with 11 bases separating them. Germline CDR1 SGHRS, CDR2 YFSETQ. CDR3 in amino acids: CASSSGTENQPQHF. The CDR3 DNA reads as TGCGCCAGCAGCTCCGGGACGGAGAATCAGCCCCAGCATTTT.

V gene TRBV10-3 combines with J gene TRBJ2-5; possibly TRBD1 for D (6 bases). V dropped 4 bases and J dropped 5 bases, with 8 bases sitting between them. CDR3 length: 12 residues. Germline V gene data show CDR1 as ENHRY and CDR2 as SYGVKD. CDR3 in amino acids: CAISAGVETQYF. CDR3 DNA sequence: TGTGCCATCAGTGCAGGGGTGGAGACCCAGTACTTC.

The chain joins TRBV7-9 to TRBJ2-7, with 9 bases aligning to TRBD2. The V and J ends lost 7 bases and 0 bases, in that order; junction bases with no gene match: 13. The CDR3 contains 17 residues. Per the germline V gene, CDR1 is SEHNR and CDR2 is FQNEAQ (reference sequence). This CDR3 reads CASTPASGALSSYEQYF. CDR3 bases: TGTGCCAGCACCCCAGCTAGCGGGGCCCTGAGCTCCTACGAGCAGTACTTC.

This clonotype was observed once. Sequence at one end of the junction differs from germline and may be a read error. V and J are TRBV6-1 and TRBJ1-5, with a weak D call TRBD1 (6 bases). Germline V lookup: CDR1 MNHNS, CDR2 SASEGT. CDR3 length: 19 amino acids. The CDR3 bases are TGTACCAGCAGTGAAGCGAGGGACACACAGCTACTGGGCAATCAGCCCCAGCATTTT. It yields the protein CTSSEARDTQLLGNQPQHF.

Details on this clonotype: A read error may explain this, as a much larger clone is one base away. The V gene is TRBV7-9, the J gene TRBJ2-3; TRBD1 is a possible D gene (6 bases). CDR1 and CDR2 from the germline V gene are SEHNR and FQNEAQ (reference sequence). CDR3 size: 15 residues. V was cut by 8 bases and J by 2 bases, with 17 bases left in between. The CDR3 here is CASGPTGFSTDTQYF. The CDR3 DNA reads as TGTGCCAGCGGTCCTACAGGGTTCTCCACAGATACGCAGTATTTT.

The chain carries TRBV20-1 and TRBJ2-7; D is undetermined. The last part of the DNA fits TRBJ2-5 better; the J call may be wrong. Germline CDR1 is DFQATT and CDR2 is SNEGSKA (reference sequence). There are 11 residues in the CDR3. Written as DNA, the CDR3 is TGCAGTGCGTCCGGTCTAGAGACCCAGTACTTC. Protein product: CSASGLETQYF.

This clonotype was observed a few times. V usage is TRBV27 and J usage is TRBJ1-1; no reliable D call. The V gene's germline CDR1 is MNHEY and CDR2 SMNVEV (reference sequence). V was trimmed by 5 bases and J by 9 bases, leaving 16 bases between them. This CDR3 has 13 amino acids. The CDR3 nucleotides are TGTGCCAGCAGTCCAGCCGGGTTGGTACAAGCTTTCTTT. It is translated as CASSPAGLVQAFF.

The chain combines TRBV7-2 with TRBJ2-7; D may match TRBD1 or TRBD2 (6 bases each). The length of the CDR3 is 13 residues. V was trimmed by 5 bases and J by 6 bases, leaving 14 bases between them. The germline CDR1 and CDR2 sequences are SGHTA and FQGNSA. CDR3 sequence reads: CASSPQQGGEQYF. The CDR3 DNA sequence: TGTGCCAGCAGCCCTCAACAGGGAGGCGAGCAGTACTTC.

The V call is TRBV11-2, the J call TRBJ2-2, with D unclear. Germline CDR1 is SGHAT and CDR2 is FQNNGV. The CDR3 sequence is 13 residues long. Trimming cost V 1 base and J 6 bases, with 6 bases left between them. The CDR3 sequence: CASSLGWPGELFF. As DNA, the CDR3 is TGTGCCAGCAGCTTAGGGTGGCCCGGGGAGCTGTTTTTT.

This rearrangement joins TRBV27 to TRBJ1-5; 10 nucleotides line up with TRBD1. Germline CDR1 and CDR2: MNHEY and SMNVEV (reference sequence). The CDR3 is made up of 17 amino acids. With 6 bases clipped from V and 5 bases from J, the junction kept 13 bases outside the gene matches. This chain's CDR3 is CASSRGFGQGVYQPQHF. CDR3 bases: TGTGCCAGCAGCCGCGGATTTGGACAGGGGGTCTATCAGCCCCAGCATTTT.

This clonotype has a single count. The junction departs from the called germline gene at one end, perhaps through a read error. The chain has TRBV3-1 and TRBJ2-1, with TRBD1 as a possible D gene (5 bases). The CDR3 covers 14 residues. Germline V gene lookup returns CDR1 LGHDT and CDR2 YNNKEL (reference sequence). The CDR3 protein is CASSPFDGHNKQFF. The CDR3 DNA reads TGTGCCAGCAGCCCCTTTGACGGACACAATAAGCAGTTCTTC.

The gene calls are TRBV7-9 and TRBJ1-4; D ambiguous. The CDR3 loop spans 15 amino acids. Trimming removed 4 bases from V and 4 bases from J, with 13 bases in between. Germline V CDR1 and CDR2: SEHNR, FQNEAQ (reference sequence). Written as DNA, the CDR3 is TGTGCCAGCAGCTCAGACAAGAAATTTAATGAAAAACTGTTTTTT. Protein: CASSSDKKFNEKLFF.

This clonotype showed up many times. The chain is built from TRBV7-3 and TRBJ2-1; 8 nucleotides align to TRBD2. Trimming took 2 bases from V and 2 from J; bases not matched to a gene: 2. From germline, CDR1 is SGHTA and CDR2 FQGTGA. The CDR3 length is 15 residues. DNA for the CDR3: TGTGCCAGCAGCTTATACGGGGGGGCCTACAATGAGCAGTTCTTC. Amino acids: CASSLYGGAYNEQFF.